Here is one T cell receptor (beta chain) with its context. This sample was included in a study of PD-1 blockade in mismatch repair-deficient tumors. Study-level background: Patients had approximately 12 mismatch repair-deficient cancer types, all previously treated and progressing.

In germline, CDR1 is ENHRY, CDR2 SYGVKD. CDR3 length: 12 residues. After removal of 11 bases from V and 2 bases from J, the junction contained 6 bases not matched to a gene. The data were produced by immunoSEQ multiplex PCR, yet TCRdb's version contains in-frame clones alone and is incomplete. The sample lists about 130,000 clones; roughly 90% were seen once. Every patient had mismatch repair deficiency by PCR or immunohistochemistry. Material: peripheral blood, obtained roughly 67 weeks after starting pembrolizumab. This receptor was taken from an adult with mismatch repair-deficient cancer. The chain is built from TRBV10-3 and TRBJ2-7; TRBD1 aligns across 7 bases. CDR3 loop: CASKTGTYEQYF. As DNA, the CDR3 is TGTGCCTCAAAGACAGGGACCTACGAGCAGTACTTC.